This TCR beta chain is drawn from a study of regulatory T cells in long-lasting Graves disease. Through Arm-PCR of CDR3 regions and iRepertoire HTBI primers, TCR beta libraries were built. TCRdb re-called the multiplex PCR reads through MiXCR, storing one row per CDR3 protein. The sample carries 300,000 to 400,000 distinct CDR3 sequences, less than 20% recorded once. This CDR3 comprises 15 residues. Germline CDR1 reads SGHRS; CDR2 reads YFSETQ. V lost 4 bases to trimming and J lost 3 bases; unmatched junction nucleotides: 2. As for time point: persistent/refractory GD, antithyroid drugs over 5 years with positive TRAb. RNA isolated from PBMCs was used to make the TCR library.

This sample comprised peripheral blood mononuclear cells (PBMCs), obtained when the disease was refractory, from a patient treated with antithyroid drugs. The V call is TRBV5-1, the J call TRBJ2-2; 11 nucleotides align to TRBD2. The TCR originated in a female donor with Graves disease. The CDR3 protein is CASSVTSGDTGELFF. In DNA, the CDR3 is TGCGCCAGCAGCGTGACTAGCGGGGACACCGGGGAGCTGTTTTTT.